The next 14 T cell receptor beta chains were all read from a single sample in a study of cytomegalovirus exposure and HLA in healthy donors. TCRdb's copy holds only in-frame clones and misses some; the assay was immunoSEQ multiplex PCR. Here the sample spans 150,000 to 250,000 clones, about 81% being singletons. The sequenced sample consisted of PBMCs. All receptors derive from a woman under 40 in good health and CMV-seronegative.

This clone has just a few counts. The chain's CDR3 is CASSPGQGIQPQHF. Written as DNA, the CDR3 is TGTGCCAGCAGCCCGGGACAGGGGATACAGCCCCAGCATTTT. The V gene is TRBV11-2, the J gene TRBJ1-5, with TRBD1 identical over 10 bases. Germline CDR1 and CDR2: SGHAT and FQNNGV. With 5 bases clipped from V and 7 bases from J, the junction kept 5 bases outside the gene matches. This CDR3 region has 14 residues.

This rearrangement joins TRBV7-2 to TRBJ2-6, with 7 bases identical to TRBD2. From germline, CDR1 is SGHTA and CDR2 FQGNSA. The junction had 3 bases not matched to a gene; V was cut back by 5 bases and J by 2 bases. The CDR3 is made up of 15 amino acids. The CDR3 sequence: CASSDGGAGANVLTF. The CDR3 DNA sequence: TGTGCCAGCAGCGATGGGGGGGCTGGGGCCAACGTCCTGACTTTC.

The chain is built from TRBV28 and TRBJ2-7, with D possibly matching TRBD2 (7 bases). The V and J ends lost 6 bases and 6 bases respectively, with 18 bases between them. Germline loops: CDR1 MDHEN, CDR2 SYDVKM. There are 14 residues in the CDR3. CDR3 loop: CASRGTSGISEQYF. CDR3 sequence (DNA): TGTGCCAGCAGGGGGACAAGCGGGATTTCCGAGCAGTACTTC.

This clone was counted at least ten times. The chain combines TRBV7-6 with TRBJ1-1; 9 bases are shared with TRBD1. V was clipped by 5 bases and J by 4 bases; unmatched bases: 11. The CDR3 is made up of 16 amino acids. From germline, CDR1 is SGHVS and CDR2 FNYEAQ. This CDR3 is CASSTPMGQGSTEAFF. In DNA form, the CDR3 reads TGTGCCAGCAGCACTCCCATGGGACAGGGCTCCACTGAAGCTTTCTTT.

This clone was detected a few times. The rearrangement links TRBV9 to TRBJ1-3; perhaps TRBD1 as D (6 bases). With 3 bases removed from V and 1 base from J, the gap between germline ends came to 11 bases. The CDR3 totals 15 residues. Germline CDR1 is SGDLS and CDR2 is YYNGEE. The CDR3 DNA reads as TGTGCCAGCAGCGGACATACAGGGTCTGGAAACACCATATATTTT. Its translation: CASSGHTGSGNTIYF.

The CDR3 nucleotides read TGTGCCAGCAGCGTAGTAGCGGGGGCAGATACGCAGTATTTT. It codes for CASSVVAGADTQYF. The V gene is TRBV9, the J gene TRBJ2-3; 9 bases align to TRBD2. The germline gives CDR1 SGDLS, CDR2 YYNGEE. The CDR3 loop spans 14 amino acids. V shed 0 bases, J shed 4 bases, and the junction held 0 bases outside the gene matches.

This chain connects TRBV18 to TRBJ2-7; D gene uncertain. Germline CDR1 reads KGHSH; CDR2 reads LQKENI. The CDR3 loop spans 14 amino acids. V lost 1 base and J lost 0, with 7 bases in between. This CDR3 reads CASSPLLSSYEQYF. In DNA form, the CDR3 reads TGTGCCAGCTCACCACTCCTGAGCTCCTACGAGCAGTACTTC. The full variable domain, with the rest looked up from reference TRBV18 and TRBJ2-7, is NAGVMQNPRHLVRRRGQEARLRCSPMKGHSHVYWYRQLPEEGLKFMVYLQKENIIDESGMPKERFSAEFPKEGPSILRIQQVVRGDSAAYFCASSPLLSSYEQYFGPGTRLTVT.

This chain links TRBV5-1 with TRBJ2-7; TRBD2 matches at 9 bases. The CDR3 has 15 residues. Germline V CDR1 and CDR2: SGHRS, YFSETQ. Trimming at V came to 0 bases and at J to 6 bases, leaving 7 bases not matched to a gene. This chain's CDR3 is CASSLGAGGPGEQYF. Written as DNA, the CDR3 is TGCGCCAGCAGCTTGGGCGCGGGAGGGCCGGGCGAGCAGTACTTC.

The rearrangement uses TRBV5-4 and TRBJ2-3; 8 bases agree with TRBD2. V gave up 4 bases and J gave up 3 bases; unmatched junction bases: 7. Germline CDR1 is SGHNT and CDR2 is YYREEE (reference sequence). This CDR3 is built from 15 residues. CDR3 nucleotides: TGTGCCAGCAGCCGGGGGAGCGGGAGTACAGATACGCAGTATTTT. Its translation: CASSRGSGSTDTQYF. Drawing the rest from reference TRBV5-4 and TRBJ2-3, the complete variable domain is ETGVTQSPTHLIKTRGQQVTLRCSSQSGHNTVSWYQQALGQGPQFIFQYYREEENGRGNFPPRFSGLQFPNYSSELNVNALELDDSALYLCASSRGSGSTDTQYFGPGTRLTVL.

The rearrangement uses TRBV4-1 and TRBJ2-6; 7 positions agree with TRBD1. Germline V CDR1 and CDR2: MGHRA, YSYEKL. CDR3 length: 18 residues. With 4 bases clipped from V and 0 bases from J, the junction kept 9 bases outside the gene matches. CDR3 sequence reads: CASSRGVNRGSGANVLTF. CDR3 sequence (DNA): TGCGCCAGCAGCCGGGGCGTGAACAGGGGCTCTGGGGCCAACGTCCTGACTTTC.

The J gene is TRBJ2-5, the V gene TRBV4-2; D is perhaps TRBD2 (6 bases). The V end lost 3 bases, the J end lost 2 bases, and 22 bases lay between the germline ends. CDR1 and CDR2 from the germline V gene are LGHNA and YNFKEQ. CDR3 length: 18 amino acids. CDR3 sequence reads: CASSQLSLSGARQETQYF. In DNA form, the CDR3 reads TGTGCCAGCAGCCAGCTTTCCCTTAGCGGCGCCCGACAAGAGACCCAGTACTTC.

The chain joins TRBV5-1 to TRBJ2-5, with 8 bases lining up with TRBD1. The CDR3 is 16 amino acids. Trimming at V came to 4 bases and at J to 5 bases, leaving 13 bases not matched to a gene. The germline gives CDR1 SGHRS, CDR2 YFSETQ. DNA of the CDR3: TGCGCCAGCAGCCCAGCAGGGACAGGAGGGTTGGAGACCCAGTACTTC. Its protein product is CASSPAGTGGLETQYF.

The V and J genes are TRBV23-1 and TRBJ2-1, with D possibly TRBD2 on 6 matching bases. TRBV23-1 is noted as an ORF with a role that remains uncertain. Between the trimmed V and J ends, which lost 0 bases and 6 bases, there was a span of 21 bases. The CDR3 runs to 18 residues. The CDR3 nucleotides are TGCGCCAGCAGTCAATCGGGGGAGGCGGACTCTGGATTCAATGAGCAGTTCTTC. The encoded protein is CASSQSGEADSGFNEQFF.

The chain uses TRBV5-1 and TRBJ1-5; D call uncertain. The length of the CDR3 is 13 residues. Germline V gene sequence: CDR1 SGHRS, CDR2 YFSETQ. Deletions cut 6 bases from V and 3 bases from J, with 10 bases between. This CDR3 is CASKEGPNQPQHF. CDR3 DNA sequence: TGCGCCAGCAAAGAGGGCCCCAATCAGCCCCAGCATTTT.